The 12 T cell receptor beta chains below all came from one sample that was sequenced in a study of chemoradiotherapy in HPV16-positive cancers. Measured with immunoSEQ multiplex PCR; TCRdb has only the in-frame clones, and not every one. Of 2,000 or so clones in the sample, roughly 85% were seen once. Here the sequenced sample was tumor tissue, taken from a patient who underwent chemoradiotherapy. The receptor set was obtained from a human donor with HPV-associated anogenital cancer.

V gene TRBV5-4 combines with J gene TRBJ2-1; 9 bases are a match to TRBD2. V shed 4 bases and J 10 bases; nucleotides not matched to a gene: 12. This CDR3 is built from 15 residues. Germline V gene sequence: CDR1 SGHNT, CDR2 YYREEE (reference sequence). CDR3 DNA sequence: TGTGCCAGCAGCAACGGGTTCCCCGGGACTAGCGAGCAGTTCTTC. Amino acid sequence: CASSNGFPGTSEQFF.

This clone has just one count. The chain recombines TRBV5-6 with TRBJ2-7; TRBD1 is a possible D gene (6 bases). Looked up from germline, CDR1 is SGHDT and CDR2 is YYEEEE. V shed 0 bases and J shed 7 bases, with 17 bases lying between them. The CDR3 extends over 15 amino acids. This CDR3 reads CASSLGPGVPPEQYF. CDR3 nucleotide sequence: TGTGCCAGCAGCTTGGGTCCAGGGGTCCCTCCGGAGCAGTACTTC. The full variable domain, its missing parts supplied by reference TRBV5-6 and TRBJ2-7, is DAGVTQSPTHLIKTRGQQVTLRCSPKSGHDTVSWYQQALGQGPQFIFQYYEEEERQRGNFPDRFSGHQFPNYSSELNVNALLLGDSALYLCASSLGPGVPPEQYFGPGTRLTVT.

CDR3 coding DNA: TGCGCCAGCAGCCAAGAACAGGGTTCGGAAGGCTACACCTTC. Translation: CASSQEQGSEGYTF. The chain links TRBV4-3 to TRBJ1-2; TRBD1 is a possible D gene (6 bases). The CDR3 length is 14 residues. V was cut by 0 bases and J by 8 bases, with 13 bases left in between. The germline gives CDR1 LGHNA, CDR2 YSLEER.

This chain uses TRBV7-7 with TRBJ2-5, with D perhaps matching TRBD2 (7 bases). Trimming removed 5 bases at V and 4 bases at J, with 14 bases between. Germline V gene lookup returns CDR1 SSHAT and CDR2 FNYEAQ (reference sequence). This CDR3 is built from 14 residues. CDR3 coding DNA: TGTGCCAGCAGCCAAGGGGGGGGGAGAGAGACCCAGTACTTC. This sequence encodes CASSQGGGRETQYF. The full variable domain, rest sourced from reference TRBV7-7 and TRBJ2-5, is GAGVSQSPRYKVTKRGQDVTLRCDPISSHATLYWYQQALGQGPEFLTYFNYEAQPDKSGLPSDRFSAERPEGSISTLTIQRTEQRDSAMYRCASSQGGGRETQYFGPGTRLLVL.

This chain links TRBV20-1 with TRBJ2-7, with D possibly TRBD1 on 5 matching bases. Germline V gene data show CDR1 as DFQATT and CDR2 as SNEGSKA (reference sequence). The CDR3 runs 11 residues. Trimming cost V 7 bases and J 6 bases, with 13 bases left between them. CDR3 sequence reads: CSVPQGPEQYF. The CDR3 region has the DNA TGCAGTGTGCCCCAGGGTCCCGAGCAGTACTTC.

As for this clone: The junction differs from germline at one of its ends, possibly a read error. The V gene is TRBV2, the J gene TRBJ2-7, with 11 bases identical to TRBD1. The germline V gene encodes CDR1 SNHLY and CDR2 FYNNEI. The CDR3 has 12 amino acids. CDR3 DNA sequence: TGTGCCAGCAGTGAAGAGGACAGGGGGCGCTTCTTC. Protein sequence: CASSEEDRGRFF.

This rearrangement joins TRBV10-3 to TRBJ2-2; D is uncertain. V was cut by 4 bases and J by 3 bases, with 9 bases left in between. CDR3 length equals 14 residues. The germline CDR1 and CDR2 sequences are ENHRY and SYGVKD. The CDR3 DNA sequence: TGTGCCATCAGTGGTTCGTCCTACACCGGGGAGCTGTTTTTT. It translates to CAISGSSYTGELFF.

This chain links TRBV11-3 with TRBJ2-3, with a tentative D call TRBD2 (5 bases). The CDR3 is 14 residues long. Trimming stripped 3 bases from V and 2 bases from J, with 9 bases between. CDR1 is SGHNT, CDR2 YENEEA, per germline. The CDR3, as DNA: TGTGCCAGCAGCTTTGAGGGAACCACAGATACGCAGTATTTT. Amino acids: CASSFEGTTDTQYF.

The chain has TRBV19 and TRBJ1-1; no clear D. The V and J ends lost 2 bases and 1 base respectively, with 5 bases between them. CDR3 size: 13 residues. CDR1 and CDR2 from the germline V gene are LNHDA and SQIVND (reference sequence). The chain's CDR3 is CASSIFGNTEAFF. The CDR3 DNA is TGTGCCAGTAGTATATTTGGGAACACTGAAGCTTTCTTT.

The chain has TRBV5-1 and TRBJ2-5; D unclear. Per the germline V gene, CDR1 is SGHRS and CDR2 is YFSETQ. CDR3 length equals 12 residues. V was shortened by 9 bases and J by 5 bases, with 14 bases between the two germline ends. Here the CDR3 reads CATRTGSETQYF. The CDR3 DNA follows: TGCGCCACCAGAACTGGTTCGGAGACCCAGTACTTC.

This chain links TRBV4-2 with TRBJ2-4, with no clear D. V dropped 1 base and J dropped 0 bases, with 10 bases sitting between them. In germline, CDR1 is LGHNA, CDR2 YNFKEQ. This CDR3 comprises 16 residues. The CDR3 sequence is CASSQAERLAKNIQYF. The CDR3 nucleotides read TGTGCCAGCAGCCAAGCTGAGCGTTTAGCCAAAAACATTCAGTACTTC.

The chain carries TRBV29-1 and TRBJ1-5, with TRBD1 matching over 7 bases. The CDR3 consists of 13 residues. Germline CDR1 is SQVTM and CDR2 is ANQGSEA. The ends lost 4 bases at V and 1 base at J; junction bases unmatched: 1. DNA of the CDR3: TGCAGCGTTGGGACAGGCAGCAATCAGCCCCAGCATTTT. Translating gives CSVGTGSNQPQHF.